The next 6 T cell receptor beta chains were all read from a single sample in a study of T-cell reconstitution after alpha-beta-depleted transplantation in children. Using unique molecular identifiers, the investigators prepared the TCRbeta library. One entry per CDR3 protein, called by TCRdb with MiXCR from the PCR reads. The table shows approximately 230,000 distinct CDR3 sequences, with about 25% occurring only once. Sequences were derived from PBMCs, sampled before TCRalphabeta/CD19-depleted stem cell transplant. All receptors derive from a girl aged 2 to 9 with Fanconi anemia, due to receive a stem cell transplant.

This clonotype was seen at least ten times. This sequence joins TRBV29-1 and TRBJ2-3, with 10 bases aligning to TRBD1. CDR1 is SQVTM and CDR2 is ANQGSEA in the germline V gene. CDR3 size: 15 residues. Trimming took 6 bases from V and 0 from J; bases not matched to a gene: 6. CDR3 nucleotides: TGCAGCGTGACAGGGGGCACGGCTAGCACAGATACGCAGTATTTT. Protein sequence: CSVTGGTASTDTQYF.

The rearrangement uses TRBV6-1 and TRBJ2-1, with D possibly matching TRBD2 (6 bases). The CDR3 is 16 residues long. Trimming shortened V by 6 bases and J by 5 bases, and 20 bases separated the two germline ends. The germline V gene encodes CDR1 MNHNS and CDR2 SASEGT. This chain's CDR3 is CASRPYPSEIHNEQFF. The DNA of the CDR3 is TGTGCCAGCAGACCCTACCCTAGCGAGATCCACAATGAGCAGTTCTTC.

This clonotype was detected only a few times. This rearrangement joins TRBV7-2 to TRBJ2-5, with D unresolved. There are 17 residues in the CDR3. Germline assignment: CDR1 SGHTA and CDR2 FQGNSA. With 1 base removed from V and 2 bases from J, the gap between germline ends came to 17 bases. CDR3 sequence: CASSLVVSRLPQETQYF. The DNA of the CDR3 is TGTGCCAGCAGCTTAGTAGTTAGTCGCCTGCCTCAAGAGACCCAGTACTTC.

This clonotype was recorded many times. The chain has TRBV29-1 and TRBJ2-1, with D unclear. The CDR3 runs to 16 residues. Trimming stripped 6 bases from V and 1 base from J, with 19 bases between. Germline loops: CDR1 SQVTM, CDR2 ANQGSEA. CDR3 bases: TGCAGCGTCCTCCCCCTACTTGAACCTTCCTACAATGAGCAGTTCTTC. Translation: CSVLPLLEPSYNEQFF.

The CDR3 DNA reads as TGCAGCGGGACAGGAGAAACAGATACGCAGTATTTT. Its translation: CSGTGETDTQYF. This rearrangement joins TRBV20-1 to TRBJ2-3; 8 nucleotides match TRBD1. Germline CDR1 DFQATT, CDR2 SNEGSKA (reference sequence). This CDR3 has 12 amino acids.

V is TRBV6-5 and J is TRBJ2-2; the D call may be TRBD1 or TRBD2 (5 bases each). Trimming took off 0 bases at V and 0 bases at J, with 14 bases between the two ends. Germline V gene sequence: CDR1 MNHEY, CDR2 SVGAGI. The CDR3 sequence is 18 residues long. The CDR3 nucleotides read TGTGCCAGCAGTTACTCGGGAGCCGGCAGGGCGAACACCGGGGAGCTGTTTTTT. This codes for CASSYSGAGRANTGELFF.